These T cell receptor beta chains were read from a single sample in a study of T cells after yellow fever vaccination. TCRdb called the 5' RACE reads again in MiXCR, with one record for every CDR3 protein. This table holds 300,000 to 400,000 distinct CDR3 sequences, about 8.3% found once. Sample: PBMCs, taken about 41 days after the first yellow fever vaccination. Every receptor here comes from a man between 18 and 29 years old who received the YFV17D yellow fever vaccine. The CDR3 runs from the conserved cysteine through the conserved F or W. Fields, in order: clone size, D gene, V gene, J gene, CDR3 protein, CDR3 DNA. The D gene is left open where the match is weak. Clone size appears in some rows only: once, few, many, or a class for an expanded clone.

.	.	TRBV4-1	TRBJ2-7	CASSQGPIPGLEEQYF	TGCGCCAGCAGCCAAGGTCCTATTCCGGGACTCGAGGAGCAGTACTTC
.	.	TRBV15	TRBJ2-1	CATSRDGLNNEQSF	TGTGCCACCAGCAGAGATGGTCTAAACAATGAGCAGTCCTTC
few	TRBD2	TRBV12-3/TRBV12-4	TRBJ2-1	CASSLASGGINEQFF	TGTGCCAGCAGTTTAGCAAGCGGGGGAATCAATGAGCAGTTCTTC
few	.	TRBV5-1	TRBJ1-4	CASSGTLNREKLFF	TGCGCCAGCAGCGGGACCCTGAATCGGGAAAAACTGTTTTTT
.	.	TRBV7-2	TRBJ2-7	CASSPSTMEQYF	TGTGCCAGCAGCCCCTCGACGATGGAGCAGTACTTC
once	TRBD2	TRBV20-1	TRBJ2-7	CSARSFSGGSAYEQYF	TGCAGTGCTAGGTCTTTTAGCGGGGGGAGTGCCTACGAGCAGTACTTC
few	.	TRBV7-6	TRBJ2-3	CASSLSWTDTQYF	TGTGCCAGCAGCTTATCTTGGACAGATACGCAGTATTTT
.	TRBD1	TRBV29-1	TRBJ1-2	CSAGGLPGQGNYGYTF	TGCAGCGCTGGGGGCTTACCGGGACAGGGGAACTATGGCTACACCTTC
.	.	TRBV5-5	TRBJ1-6	CASSLIGDSLLDSPLHF	TGTGCCAGCAGCTTGATCGGGGATTCCTTGTTGGATTCACCCCTCCACTTT
.	.	TRBV5-1	TRBJ2-2	CASSLGVEAGELFF	TGCGCCAGCAGCTTGGGAGTAGAGGCCGGGGAGCTGTTTTTT
few	TRBD2	TRBV20-1	TRBJ2-3	CSAPRLAGGTDTQYF	TGCAGTGCTCCCCGACTAGCGGGGGGCACAGATACGCAGTATTTT
.	TRBD2	TRBV2	TRBJ2-3	CASSVPARGMDTQYF	TGTGCCAGCAGTGTGCCGGCGCGGGGGATGGATACGCAGTATTTT
.	.	TRBV24-1	TRBJ2-2	CATKGKGTGELFF	TGTGCCACCAAGGGGAAGGGGACCGGGGAGCTGTTTTTT
many	.	TRBV28	TRBJ2-7	CASSSPGQGGSGEYF	TGTGCCAGCAGTTCACCCGGACAGGGAGGGAGTGGGGAGTACTTC
.	.	TRBV6-6	TRBJ2-7	CASRRPGDNEQYF	TGTGCCAGCAGACGGCCGGGGGACAACGAGCAGTACTTC
few	.	TRBV7-3	TRBJ1-2	CASSLKGGRGYTF	TGTGCCAGCAGCTTAAAGGGGGGTAGAGGCTACACCTTC
few	.	TRBV6-5	TRBJ1-3	CASSYGVSGNTIYF	TGTGCCAGCAGTTACGGGGTCTCGGGAAACACCATATATTTT
.	TRBD2	TRBV10-1	TRBJ2-3	CASSESSGGNTDTQYF	TGCGCCAGCAGTGAGTCGAGCGGGGGGAACACAGATACGCAGTATTTT
many	TRBD2	TRBV7-9	TRBJ2-1	CASSLVGAGNNEQFF	TGTGCCAGCAGCTTAGTTGGAGCGGGGAACAATGAGCAGTTCTTC
.	TRBD1	TRBV7-8	TRBJ1-2	CASSPPWTGQANYGYTF	TGTGCCAGCAGCCCGCCCTGGACAGGGCAAGCTAACTATGGCTACACCTTC
.	.	TRBV6-2/TRBV6-3	TRBJ1-6	CASKELGSSYNSPLHF	TGTGCCAGCAAGGAACTCGGAAGCTCCTATAATTCACCCCTCCACTTT
.	TRBD1	TRBV12-3/TRBV12-4	TRBJ1-2	CASRPSTGGFSGYTF	TGTGCCAGCAGACCCTCGACAGGGGGCTTTTCGGGCTACACCTTC
many	.	TRBV6-5	TRBJ2-2	CATRPPFGELFF	TGTGCCACCCGCCCCCCGTTCGGGGAGCTGTTTTTT
few	.	TRBV5-8	TRBJ2-2	CASSLLGRAGELFF	TGTGCCAGCAGCTTGCTCGGTAGAGCCGGGGAGCTGTTTTTT